This TCR beta chain comes out of a study of OX40 agonist ivuxolimab in advanced cancers. Study-level background: The dose-escalation cohort had hepatocellular carcinoma, melanoma, renal cell or head and neck cancer.

Findings and caveats of the study: Low normalized clonal expansion also occurred in some nonresponding patients.

Collection of blood occurred at baseline, at cycle 4 day 1, and at cycle 7 day 1. Produced via immunoSEQ multiplex PCR; TCRdb's table is partial and in-frame only. Of tens of thousands of clones listed, 65% to 80% are singletons. In regard to this clone: Its specificity is unknown.

With 5 bases removed from V and 4 bases from J, the gap between germline ends came to 9 bases. Germline V gene data show CDR1 as LNHDA and CDR2 as SQIVND (reference sequence). The CDR3 covers 13 residues. The chain employs TRBV19 and TRBJ1-5, with D unresolved. The starting material was CD4+ or CD8+ T cells sorted from blood, obtained in a trial of the OX40 agonist ivuxolimab. The sequence was obtained from an adult with an advanced solid tumor such as melanoma, head and neck, liver or kidney cancer. CDR3 nucleotide sequence: TGTGCCAGTAGTCAGACAAAGAATCAGCCCCAGCATTTT. Translated, it gives CASSQTKNQPQHF.